The next 10 T cell receptor beta chains were all read from a single sample in a study of cytomegalovirus exposure and HLA in healthy donors. The PCR used 60 Vbeta and 13 Jbeta primers. TCRdb's table, derived via immunoSEQ multiplex PCR, lists solely in-frame clones and lacks some. In the table there are 150,000 to 200,000 clones, 70% to 85% of which are singletons. The sample comprised PBMCs. Source of these receptors: a man aged 50 or older in good health and CMV-seropositive.

The rearrangement uses TRBV10-1 and TRBJ1-2, with D perhaps TRBD1 (6 bases). Germline CDR1 and CDR2: WNHNN and SYGVQD (reference sequence). The CDR3 runs 13 residues. Deletions cut 2 bases from V and 3 bases from J, with 7 bases between. For the CDR3, the DNA is TGCGCCAGCAGTGAGAACAGGGACTATGGCTACACCTTC. Its protein is CASSENRDYGYTF.

The chain employs TRBV11-3 and TRBJ2-2, with 11 nucleotides matching TRBD1. The ends lost 5 bases at V and 2 bases at J; junction bases unmatched: 4. Germline assignment: CDR1 SGHNT and CDR2 YENEEA. This CDR3 is 16 amino acids long. The CDR3 loop reads CASSAGTGGNTGELFF. CDR3 coding DNA: TGTGCCAGCAGCGCCGGGACAGGGGGTAACACCGGGGAGCTGTTTTTT.

The count of this clone is one. This rearrangement joins TRBV2 to TRBJ2-1; 9 bases are a match to TRBD1. The V and J ends lost 3 bases and 6 bases, in that order; junction bases with no gene match: 6. There are 15 residues in the CDR3. In germline, CDR1 is SNHLY, CDR2 FYNNEI. The DNA for the CDR3 is TGTGCCAGCAGTGACACAGGGGGCGCTCTCAATGAGCAGTTCTTC. Its protein product is CASSDTGGALNEQFF.

As DNA, the CDR3 is TGTGCCAGCAGCAGGGGACAGGGCAACGAGCAGTACTTC. Encoded protein: CASSRGQGNEQYF. The rearrangement uses TRBV27 and TRBJ2-7; 9 bases are shared with TRBD1. The trim removed 6 bases at V and 5 bases at J, leaving 5 bases unmatched. The CDR3 covers 13 residues. Germline CDR1 and CDR2: MNHEY and SMNVEV (reference sequence).

This chain joins TRBV4-2 and TRBJ2-2; D is undetermined. Trimming shortened V by 2 bases and J by 1 base, and 8 bases separated the two germline ends. CDR1 LGHNA and CDR2 YNFKEQ come from the germline V gene. This CDR3 contains 15 residues. The chain's CDR3 is CASSQQSWNTGELFF. CDR3 bases: TGTGCCAGCAGCCAACAGTCGTGGAACACCGGGGAGCTGTTTTTT.

The chain is built from TRBV14 and TRBJ1-1, with D tentatively TRBD1 (5 bases). Trimming removed 3 bases from V and 0 bases from J, with 11 bases in between. The CDR3 totals 15 residues. CDR1 is SGHDN and CDR2 is FVKESK in the germline V gene. CDR3 in amino acids: CASSHQGLLNTEAFF. The CDR3 DNA is TGTGCCAGCAGCCATCAGGGACTTTTGAACACTGAAGCTTTCTTT.

CDR3 sequence (DNA): TGTGCCAGCAGTTACTCAGGGCAGGGGTTCTCCTACGAGCAGTACTTC. It yields the protein CASSYSGQGFSYEQYF. The V gene is TRBV6-6, the J gene TRBJ2-7; a weak D match, TRBD1 (6 bases). The CDR3 is 16 residues long. The germline V gene encodes CDR1 MNHNY and CDR2 SVGAGI (reference sequence). The V end was cut by 0 bases, the J end by 0 bases, with 12 bases between.

The V gene is TRBV7-3, the J gene TRBJ1-1; the D gene is possibly TRBD1 (5 bases). The CDR3 runs 13 residues. The germline V gene encodes CDR1 SGHTA and CDR2 FQGTGA. The V gene lost 2 bases and the J gene lost 7 bases, with 11 bases spanning the gap. This CDR3 is CASSLRGWGEAFF. The CDR3 DNA sequence: TGTGCCAGCAGCTTACGGGGGTGGGGTGAAGCTTTCTTT. Full variable domain (missing parts from reference TRBV7-3 and TRBJ1-1): GAGVSQTPSNKVTEKGKYVELRCDPISGHTALYWYRQSLGQGPEFLIYFQGTGAADDSGLPNDRFFAVRPEGSVSTLKIQRTERGDSAVYLCASSLRGWGEAFFGQGTRLTVV.

This clone has only one observation. CDR3 bases: TGTGCCAGCAGTTTCTCCGACACCTTGGGCACTGAAGCTTTCTTT. Translation gives CASSFSDTLGTEAFF. V gene TRBV27 combines with J gene TRBJ1-1; D unresolved. In germline, CDR1 is MNHEY, CDR2 SMNVEV (reference sequence). This CDR3 has 15 amino acids. Trimming pared 3 bases from V and 4 bases from J, leaving 15 bases between.

This chain uses TRBV19 with TRBJ2-3, with TRBD1 matching 8 bases. Trimming took 5 bases from V and 1 from J; bases not matched to a gene: 26. CDR3 length equals 22 residues. From germline, CDR1 is LNHDA and CDR2 SQIVND (reference sequence). CDR3: CASSDKYSTRTGKGLGTDTQYF. CDR3 DNA sequence: TGTGCCAGTAGTGACAAATACAGCACGCGGACAGGGAAGGGTCTCGGCACAGATACGCAGTATTTT.